These T cell receptor beta chains were read from a single sample in a study of HIV-infected patients and healthy controls. TCRdb re-analysed the 5' RACE reads in MiXCR, keeping a single row per CDR3 protein. This sample carries roughly 3,900 distinct CDR3 sequences, 25% to 35% of them seen once, and the ten largest clones take approximately 20%. The source was blood, collected during antiretroviral therapy. The source is an adult with HIV infection. Both conserved end residues are part of each CDR3. D genes are given only for firm matches. Clone size appears in some rows only: once, few, many, or a class for an expanded clone.

j_call v_call clone_size d_call cdr3_aa cdr3_nt
TRBJ2-3 TRBV10-3 - - CAISESSDRDTQYF TGTGCCATCAGTGAGTCGAGCGACAGAGATACGCAGTATTTT
TRBJ1-1 TRBV12-3/TRBV12-4 - TRBD1 CASTRGLGNTEAFF TGTGCCAGCACTAGGGGGCTGGGGAACACTGAAGCTTTCTTT
TRBJ2-7 TRBV7-2 medium-sized - CASSPDPNEQYF TGTGCCAGCAGCCCAGATCCGAACGAGCAGTACTTC
TRBJ2-7 TRBV7-6 - - CASSLGLATYEQYF TGTGCCAGCAGCTTAGGCCTCGCCACCTACGAGCAGTACTTC
TRBJ2-3 TRBV7-3 medium-sized TRBD1 CASSPDRASTDTQYF TGTGCCAGCAGTCCGGACAGGGCTAGCACAGATACGCAGTATTTT
TRBJ1-2 TRBV21-1 - - CASSKGRGLNYGYTF TGTGCCAGCAGCAAAGGAAGGGGTCTTAACTATGGCTACACCTTC
TRBJ1-5 TRBV5-1 few TRBD1 CASSLAPGGWQPQHF TGCGCCAGCAGCTTGGCCCCAGGGGGTTGGCAGCCCCAGCATTTT
TRBJ1-2 TRBV5-1 medium-sized TRBD1 CASSPETGLYGYTF TGCGCCAGCAGCCCCGAGACAGGGCTCTATGGCTACACCTTC
TRBJ2-3 TRBV2 medium-sized TRBD1 CASRPGTGGGTDTQYF TGTGCCAGCAGACCCGGGACAGGGGGGGGCACAGATACGCAGTATTTT
TRBJ1-2 TRBV11-2 large - CASSSPDSWYGYTF TGTGCCAGCAGCTCCCCCGACAGTTGGTATGGCTACACCTTC
TRBJ1-2 TRBV10-2 - - CASSELSTVNYGYTF TGCGCCAGCAGTGAGTTGAGTACAGTTAACTATGGCTACACCTTC
TRBJ2-7 TRBV20-1 medium-sized - CSASPGQGTGEQYF TGCAGTGCTAGCCCGGGGCAGGGGACTGGCGAGCAGTACTTC
TRBJ1-1 TRBV4-1 - TRBD1 CASSLQGPSYGDTEAFF TGCGCCAGCAGCCTACAGGGGCCCTCCTACGGGGACACTGAAGCTTTCTTT
TRBJ2-6 TRBV28 - TRBD1 CASSSYRGAGANVLTF TGTGCCAGCAGTTCCTACAGGGGAGCCGGGGCCAACGTCCTGACTTTC
TRBJ2-5 TRBV4-1 medium-sized - CASSQDPGAAETQYF TGCGCCAGCAGCCAAGACCCGGGGGCGGCAGAGACCCAGTACTTC
TRBJ2-3 TRBV7-9 - - CASREYLTGSLEGTSTDTQYF TGTGCCAGCAGGGAATACCTGACAGGCAGTTTAGAGGGGACTAGCACAGATACGCAGTATTTT
TRBJ2-3 TRBV7-9 - TRBD2 CASSPGAHGLAGGKASTDTQYF TGTGCCAGCAGCCCAGGGGCCCACGGACTAGCGGGGGGGAAAGCTAGCACAGATACGCAGTATTTT